This TCR beta chain was profiled in a study of a mutant IDH1 vaccine in newly diagnosed glioma. Across the study: Commencement of vaccination occurred 4-6 weeks following radiotherapy alone, or concurrently with temozolomide cycles. Treated individuals were approximately 60% male and approximately 38% female, averaging roughly 38 years of age.

The time point: week 35, safety follow-up. Vaccine doses each comprised 300 ug of mutant IDH1 20-mer peptide, with topical imiquimod. Weeks 1, 3, 5, 7, 11, 15, 19 and 23 were when patients received their eight vaccinations. Findings and caveats of the study: Pseudoprogression apparently lacked any relation to changes in top peripheral T cell clonotypes.

About this clone itself: The antigen remains unidentified.

The ends lost 4 bases at V and 10 bases at J; junction bases unmatched: 6. From germline, CDR1 is LGHNA and CDR2 YSLEER. The length of the CDR3 is 15 residues. TCRdb's table, derived via immunoSEQ multiplex PCR, lists solely in-frame clones and lacks some. Of about 48,000 clones in the sample, 76% were seen once. The chain joins TRBV4-3 to TRBJ2-1; 14 nucleotides agree with TRBD2. Source: PBMCs, taken from a glioma patient whose treatment included an IDH1 peptide vaccine. This clonotype was sampled from a man aged 35 to 55 with glioma. CDR3 region: CASSPGLAGEGEQFF. DNA for the CDR3: TGCGCCAGCAGCCCGGGACTAGCGGGAGAAGGAGAGCAGTTCTTC.